This TCR beta chain was sequenced in a study of blood T cell repertoires in COVID-19. Across the study: Collection of acute and convalescent COVID-19 samples took place in the United States, Italy and Spain. PBMCs, B-cell-depleted T cells, or T cells were the source of the cDNA or gDNA that made up the material.

Per the study methods: By means of reference gene primer amplification, nucleated cell counts were estimated. Sequencing was performed with immunoSEQ multiplex PCR; in TCRdb, only in-frame clones are kept and a portion is missing. Clone size and the V and J calls come from that table; the DNA yielded D and trimming. The sample contains 8,400 or so clones, 91% of which appear only once. This CDR3 has 14 amino acids. The V gene's germline CDR1 is GTSNPN and CDR2 SVGIG (reference sequence). V lost 3 bases to trimming and J lost 6 bases; unmatched junction nucleotides: 10. The V and J genes are TRBV30 and TRBJ2-7; TRBD2 matches at 8 bases. The receptor's source is a woman in her 50s with active COVID-19. Material for sequencing was peripheral blood. The CDR3 sequence is CAWRHRGGSFEQYF. The DNA of the CDR3 is TGTGCCTGGAGGCATCGGGGGGGGAGTTTCGAGCAGTACTTC. The entire variable domain, with the rest obtained from reference TRBV30 and TRBJ2-7, is as follows: SQTIHQWPATLVQPVGSPLSLECTVEGTSNPNLYWYRQAAGRGLQLLFYSVGIGQISSEVPQNLSASRPQDRQFILSSKKLLLSDSGFYLCAWRHRGGSFEQYFGPGTRLTVT.